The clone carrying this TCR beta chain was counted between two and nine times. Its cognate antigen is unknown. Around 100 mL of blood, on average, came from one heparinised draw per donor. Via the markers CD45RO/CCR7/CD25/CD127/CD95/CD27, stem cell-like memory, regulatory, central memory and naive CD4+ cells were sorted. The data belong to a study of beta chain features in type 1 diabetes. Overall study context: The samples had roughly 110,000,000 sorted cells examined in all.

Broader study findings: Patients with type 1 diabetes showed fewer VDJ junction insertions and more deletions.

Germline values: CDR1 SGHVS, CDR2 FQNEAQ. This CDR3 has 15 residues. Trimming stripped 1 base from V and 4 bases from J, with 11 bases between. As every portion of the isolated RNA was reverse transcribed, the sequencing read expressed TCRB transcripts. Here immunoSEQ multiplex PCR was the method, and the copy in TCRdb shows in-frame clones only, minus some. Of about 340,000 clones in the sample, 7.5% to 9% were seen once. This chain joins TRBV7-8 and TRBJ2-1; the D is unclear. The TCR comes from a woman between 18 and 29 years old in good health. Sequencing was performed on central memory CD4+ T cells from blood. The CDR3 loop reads CASSLGVVLYNEQFF. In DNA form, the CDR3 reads TGTGCCAGCAGCTTAGGGGTTGTACTTTACAATGAGCAGTTCTTC.